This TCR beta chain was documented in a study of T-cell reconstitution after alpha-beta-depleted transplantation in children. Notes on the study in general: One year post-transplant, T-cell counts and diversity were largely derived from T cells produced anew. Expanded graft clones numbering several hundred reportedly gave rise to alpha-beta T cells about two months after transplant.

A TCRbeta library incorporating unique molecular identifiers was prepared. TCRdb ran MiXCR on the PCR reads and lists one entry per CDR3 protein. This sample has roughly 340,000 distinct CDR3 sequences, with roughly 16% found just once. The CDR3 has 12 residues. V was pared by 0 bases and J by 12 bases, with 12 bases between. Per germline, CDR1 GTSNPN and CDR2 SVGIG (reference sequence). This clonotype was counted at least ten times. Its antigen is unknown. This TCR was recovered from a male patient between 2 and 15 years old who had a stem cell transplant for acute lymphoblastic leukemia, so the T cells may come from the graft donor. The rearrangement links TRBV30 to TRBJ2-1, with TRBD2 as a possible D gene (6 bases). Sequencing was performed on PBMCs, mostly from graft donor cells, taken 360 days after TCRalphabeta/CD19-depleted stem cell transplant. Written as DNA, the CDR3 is TGTGCCTGGAGTGTGACTCTAGCGAGGCAGTTCTTC. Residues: CAWSVTLARQFF.